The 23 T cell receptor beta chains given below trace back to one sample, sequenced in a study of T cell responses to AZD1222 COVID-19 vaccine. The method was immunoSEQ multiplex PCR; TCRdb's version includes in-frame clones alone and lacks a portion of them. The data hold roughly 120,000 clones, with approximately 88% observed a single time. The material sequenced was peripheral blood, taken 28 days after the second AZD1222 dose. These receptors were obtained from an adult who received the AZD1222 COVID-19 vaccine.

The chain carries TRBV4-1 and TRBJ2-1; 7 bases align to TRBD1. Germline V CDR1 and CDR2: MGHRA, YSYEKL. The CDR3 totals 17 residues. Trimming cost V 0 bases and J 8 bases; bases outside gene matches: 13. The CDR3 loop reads CASSQDIKQGFAYEQFF. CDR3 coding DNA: TGCGCCAGCAGCCAAGATATTAAACAGGGGTTTGCTTATGAGCAGTTCTTC.

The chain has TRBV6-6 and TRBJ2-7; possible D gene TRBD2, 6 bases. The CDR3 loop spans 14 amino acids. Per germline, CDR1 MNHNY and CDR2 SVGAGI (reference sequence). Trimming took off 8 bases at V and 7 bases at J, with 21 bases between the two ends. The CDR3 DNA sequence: TGTGCCAGCGCCCGGGGGTTCGGACCGGAAGAGCAGTACTTC. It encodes CASARGFGPEEQYF.

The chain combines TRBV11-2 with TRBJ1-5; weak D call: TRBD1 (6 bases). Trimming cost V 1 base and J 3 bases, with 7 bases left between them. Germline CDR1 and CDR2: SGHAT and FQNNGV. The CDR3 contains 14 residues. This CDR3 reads CASSLGQDNQPQHF. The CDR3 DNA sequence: TGTGCCAGCAGCTTAGGACAGGACAATCAGCCCCAGCATTTT.

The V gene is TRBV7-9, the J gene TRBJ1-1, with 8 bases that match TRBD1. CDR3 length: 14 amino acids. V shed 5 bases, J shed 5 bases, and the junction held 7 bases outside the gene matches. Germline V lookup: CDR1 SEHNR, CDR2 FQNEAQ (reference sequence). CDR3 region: CASSTQGAQTEAFF. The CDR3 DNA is TGTGCCAGCAGCACCCAGGGGGCGCAGACTGAAGCTTTCTTT.

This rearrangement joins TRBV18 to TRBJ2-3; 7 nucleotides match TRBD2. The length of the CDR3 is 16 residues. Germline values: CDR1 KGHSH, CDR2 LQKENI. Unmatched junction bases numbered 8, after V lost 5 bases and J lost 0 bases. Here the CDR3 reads CASSTRGVASTDTQYF. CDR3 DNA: TGTGCCAGCTCAACACGGGGGGTAGCTAGCACAGATACGCAGTATTTT.

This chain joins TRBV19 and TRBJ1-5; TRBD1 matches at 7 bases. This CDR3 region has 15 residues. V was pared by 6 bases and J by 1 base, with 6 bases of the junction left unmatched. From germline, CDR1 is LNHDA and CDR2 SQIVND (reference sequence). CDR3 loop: CASRVQGTSNQPQHF. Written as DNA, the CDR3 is TGTGCCAGTAGGGTACAGGGGACCAGCAATCAGCCCCAGCATTTT.

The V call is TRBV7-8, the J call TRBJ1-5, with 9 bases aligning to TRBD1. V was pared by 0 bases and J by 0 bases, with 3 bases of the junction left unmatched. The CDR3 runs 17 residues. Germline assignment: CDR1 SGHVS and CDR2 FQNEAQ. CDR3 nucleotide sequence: TGTGCCAGCAGCTTAGCTGACAGGGGGTATAGCAATCAGCCCCAGCATTTT. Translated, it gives CASSLADRGYSNQPQHF.

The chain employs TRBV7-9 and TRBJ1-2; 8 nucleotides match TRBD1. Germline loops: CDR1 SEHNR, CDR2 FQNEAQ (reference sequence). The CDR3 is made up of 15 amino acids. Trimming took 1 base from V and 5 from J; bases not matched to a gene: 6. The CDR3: CASSLGDRLGYGYTF. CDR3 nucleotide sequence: TGTGCCAGCAGCTTAGGGGACAGGTTGGGGTATGGCTACACCTTC.

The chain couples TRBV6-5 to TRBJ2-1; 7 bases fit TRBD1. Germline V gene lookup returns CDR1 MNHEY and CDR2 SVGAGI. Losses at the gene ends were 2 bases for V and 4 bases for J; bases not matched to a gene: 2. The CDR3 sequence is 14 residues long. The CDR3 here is CASSYDRAYNEQFF. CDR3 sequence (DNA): TGTGCCAGCAGTTACGACAGGGCTTACAATGAGCAGTTCTTC.

The CDR3 is CASSELTDYGYTF. In DNA, the CDR3 is TGTGCCAGCAGTGAATTGACAGATTATGGCTACACCTTC. The V call is TRBV25-1, the J call TRBJ1-2; D is possibly TRBD1 (5 bases). V gave up 1 base and J gave up 5 bases, with 8 bases separating them. Germline CDR1 is MGHDK and CDR2 is SYGVNS. The CDR3 consists of 13 residues.

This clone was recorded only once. The CDR3 region has the DNA TGTGCCACCAGTGAATGGTCTGGAAGCACAGATACGCAGTATTTT. Its protein product is CATSEWSGSTDTQYF. The chain recombines TRBV24-1 with TRBJ2-3; D is undetermined. Germline V gives CDR1 KGHDR, CDR2 SFDVKD. Trimming pared 4 bases from V and 0 bases from J, leaving 10 bases between. The CDR3 contains 15 residues.

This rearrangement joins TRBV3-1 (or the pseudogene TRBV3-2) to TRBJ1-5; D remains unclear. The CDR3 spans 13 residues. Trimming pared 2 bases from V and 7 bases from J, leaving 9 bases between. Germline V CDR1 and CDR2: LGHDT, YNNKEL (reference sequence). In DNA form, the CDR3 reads TGTGCCAGCAGCCAATCGGAGAACCAGCCCCAGCATTTT. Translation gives CASSQSENQPQHF.

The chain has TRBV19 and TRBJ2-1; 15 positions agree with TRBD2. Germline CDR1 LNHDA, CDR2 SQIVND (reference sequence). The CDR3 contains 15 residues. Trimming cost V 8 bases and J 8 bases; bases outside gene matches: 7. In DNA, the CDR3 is TGTGCCAGTGGTACGGGACTAGCGGGGGGCGATGAGCAGTTCTTC. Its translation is CASGTGLAGGDEQFF.

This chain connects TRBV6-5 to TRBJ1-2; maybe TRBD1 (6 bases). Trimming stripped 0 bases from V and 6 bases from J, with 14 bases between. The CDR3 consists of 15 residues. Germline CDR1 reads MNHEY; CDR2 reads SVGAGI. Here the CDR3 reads CASSYSQGRENGYTF. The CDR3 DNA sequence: TGTGCCAGCAGTTACTCGCAGGGGAGGGAGAATGGCTACACCTTC.

The DNA of the CDR3 is TGCGCCAGCAGCCAGGGACAGTGGGACTACGAGCAGTACTTC. Translation gives CASSQGQWDYEQYF. The chain has TRBV5-1 and TRBJ2-7; 7 bases line up with TRBD1. Germline lookup yields CDR1 SGHRS and CDR2 YFSETQ. V lost 4 bases, J lost 3 bases, and 7 bases stayed unmatched. CDR3 length equals 14 residues. The whole variable domain, filled in from reference TRBV5-1 and TRBJ2-7, reads KAGVTQTPRYLIKTRGQQVTLSCSPISGHRSVSWYQQTPGQGLQFLFEYFSETQRNKGNFPGRFSGRQFSNSRSEMNVSTLELGDSALYLCASSQGQWDYEQYFGPGTRLTVT.

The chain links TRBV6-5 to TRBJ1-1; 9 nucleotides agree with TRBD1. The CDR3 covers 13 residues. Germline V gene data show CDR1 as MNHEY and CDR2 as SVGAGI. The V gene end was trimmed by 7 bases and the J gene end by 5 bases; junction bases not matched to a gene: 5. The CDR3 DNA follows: TGTGCCAGCACCTCGGACAGGGGAACTGAAGCTTTCTTT. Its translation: CASTSDRGTEAFF.

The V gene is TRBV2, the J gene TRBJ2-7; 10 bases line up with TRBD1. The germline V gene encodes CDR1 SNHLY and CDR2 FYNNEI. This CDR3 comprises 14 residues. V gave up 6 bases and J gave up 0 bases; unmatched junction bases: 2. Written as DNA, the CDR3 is TGTGCCAGCAGGGGACAGGGGCCCTCCTACGAGCAGTACTTC. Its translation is CASRGQGPSYEQYF.

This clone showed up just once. The CDR3 loop is CASSEAPGGSDTQYF. CDR3 nucleotide sequence: TGTGCCAGCAGTGAAGCCCCTGGGGGGTCAGATACGCAGTATTTT. The genes are TRBV6-1 and TRBJ2-3; a weak D match, TRBD2 (6 bases). V lost 0 bases, J lost 4 bases, and 11 bases lay in between. CDR1 is MNHNS, CDR2 SASEGT, per germline. CDR3 size: 15 residues.

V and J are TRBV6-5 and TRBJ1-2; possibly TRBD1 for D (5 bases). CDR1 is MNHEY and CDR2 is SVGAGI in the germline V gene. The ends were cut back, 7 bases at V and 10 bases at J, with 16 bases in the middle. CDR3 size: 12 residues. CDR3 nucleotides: TGTGCCAGCACCCTCGTGGGGCGATACTACACCTTC. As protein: CASTLVGRYYTF.

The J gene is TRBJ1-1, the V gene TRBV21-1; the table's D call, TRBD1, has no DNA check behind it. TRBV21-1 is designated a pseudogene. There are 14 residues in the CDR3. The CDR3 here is CASSKMGQITEAFF. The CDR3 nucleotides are TGTGCCAGCAGCAAAATGGGGCAGATCACTGAAGCTTTCTTT.

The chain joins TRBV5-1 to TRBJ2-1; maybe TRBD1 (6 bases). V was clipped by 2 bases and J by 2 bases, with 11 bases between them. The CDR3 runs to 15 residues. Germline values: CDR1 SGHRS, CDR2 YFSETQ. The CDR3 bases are TGCGCCAGCAGCTTAACGGACAGTACCTACAATGAGCAGTTCTTC. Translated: CASSLTDSTYNEQFF. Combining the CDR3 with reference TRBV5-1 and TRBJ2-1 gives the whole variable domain KAGVTQTPRYLIKTRGQQVTLSCSPISGHRSVSWYQQTPGQGLQFLFEYFSETQRNKGNFPGRFSGRQFSNSRSEMNVSTLELGDSALYLCASSLTDSTYNEQFFGPGTRLTVL.

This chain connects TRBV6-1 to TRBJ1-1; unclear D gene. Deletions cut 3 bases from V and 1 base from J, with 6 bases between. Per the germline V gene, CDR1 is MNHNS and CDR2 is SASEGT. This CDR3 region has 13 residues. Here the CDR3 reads CASSDQENTEAFF. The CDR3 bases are TGTGCCAGCAGTGATCAGGAGAACACTGAAGCTTTCTTT.

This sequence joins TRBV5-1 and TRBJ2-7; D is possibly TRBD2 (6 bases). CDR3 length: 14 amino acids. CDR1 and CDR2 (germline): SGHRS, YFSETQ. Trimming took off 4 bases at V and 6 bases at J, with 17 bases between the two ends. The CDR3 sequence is CASSLSALATEQYF. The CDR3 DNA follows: TGCGCCAGCAGCCTCTCGGCACTAGCTACCGAGCAGTACTTC.